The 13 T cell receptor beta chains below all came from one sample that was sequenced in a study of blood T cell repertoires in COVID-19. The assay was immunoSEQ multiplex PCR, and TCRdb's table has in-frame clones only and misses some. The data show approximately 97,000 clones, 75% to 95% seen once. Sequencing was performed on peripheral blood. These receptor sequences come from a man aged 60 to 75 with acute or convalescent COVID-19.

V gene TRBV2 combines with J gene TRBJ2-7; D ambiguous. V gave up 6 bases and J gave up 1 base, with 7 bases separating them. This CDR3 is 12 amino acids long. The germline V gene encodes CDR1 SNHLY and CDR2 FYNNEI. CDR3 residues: CASRYSSYEQYF. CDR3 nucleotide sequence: TGTGCCAGCAGGTACAGTTCCTACGAGCAGTACTTC.

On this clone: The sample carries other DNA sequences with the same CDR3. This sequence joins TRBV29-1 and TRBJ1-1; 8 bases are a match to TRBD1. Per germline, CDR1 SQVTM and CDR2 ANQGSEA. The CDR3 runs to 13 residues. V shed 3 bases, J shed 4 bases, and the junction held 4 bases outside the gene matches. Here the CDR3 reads CSVDRGRGTEAFF. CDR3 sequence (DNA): TGCAGCGTTGACAGGGGGCGGGGCACTGAAGCTTTCTTT.

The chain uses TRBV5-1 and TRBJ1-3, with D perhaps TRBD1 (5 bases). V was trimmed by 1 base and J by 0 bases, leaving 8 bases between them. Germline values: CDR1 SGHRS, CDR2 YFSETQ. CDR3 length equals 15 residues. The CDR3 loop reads CASSLSDSSGNTIYF. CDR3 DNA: TGCGCCAGCAGCTTGAGCGACAGCTCTGGAAACACCATATATTTT.

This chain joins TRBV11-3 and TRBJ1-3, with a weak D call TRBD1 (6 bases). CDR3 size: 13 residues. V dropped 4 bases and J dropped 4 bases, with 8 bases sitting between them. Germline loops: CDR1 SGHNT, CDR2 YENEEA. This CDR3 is CASSSGTGNTIYF. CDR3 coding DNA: TGTGCCAGCAGCTCCGGGACAGGAAACACCATATATTTT.

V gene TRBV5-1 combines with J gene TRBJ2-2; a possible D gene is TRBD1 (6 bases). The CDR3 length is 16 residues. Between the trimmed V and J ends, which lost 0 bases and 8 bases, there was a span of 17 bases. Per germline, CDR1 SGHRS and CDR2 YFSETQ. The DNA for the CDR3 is TGCGCCAGCAGCTTGGGATGGCAGGGGACCGTGGGGGAGCTGTTTTTT. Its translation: CASSLGWQGTVGELFF.

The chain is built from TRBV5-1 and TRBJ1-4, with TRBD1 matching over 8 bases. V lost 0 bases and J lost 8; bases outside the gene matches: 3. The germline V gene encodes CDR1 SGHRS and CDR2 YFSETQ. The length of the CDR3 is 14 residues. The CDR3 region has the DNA TGCGCCAGCAGCTTGGAGGGACAGGCCGAAAAACTGTTTTTT. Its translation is CASSLEGQAEKLFF.

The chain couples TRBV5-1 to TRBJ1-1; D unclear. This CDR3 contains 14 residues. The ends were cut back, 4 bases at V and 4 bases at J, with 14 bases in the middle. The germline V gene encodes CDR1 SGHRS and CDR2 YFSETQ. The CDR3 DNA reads TGCGCCAGCAGCCCGCAACAGTTTAGCACTGAAGCTTTCTTT. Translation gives CASSPQQFSTEAFF.

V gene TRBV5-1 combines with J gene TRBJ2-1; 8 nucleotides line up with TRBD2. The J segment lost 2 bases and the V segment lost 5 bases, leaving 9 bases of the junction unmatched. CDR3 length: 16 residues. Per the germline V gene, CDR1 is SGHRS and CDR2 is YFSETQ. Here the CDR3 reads CASRLRAGAPYNEQFF. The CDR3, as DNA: TGCGCCAGCAGATTGAGAGCGGGGGCACCCTACAATGAGCAGTTCTTC.

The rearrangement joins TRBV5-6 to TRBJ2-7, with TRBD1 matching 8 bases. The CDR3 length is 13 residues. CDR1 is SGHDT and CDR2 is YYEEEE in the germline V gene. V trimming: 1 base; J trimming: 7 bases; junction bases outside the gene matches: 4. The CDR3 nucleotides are TGTGCCAGCAGCTTGCAGGGGGCGGAGGAGCAGTACGTC. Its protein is CASSLQGAEEQYV.

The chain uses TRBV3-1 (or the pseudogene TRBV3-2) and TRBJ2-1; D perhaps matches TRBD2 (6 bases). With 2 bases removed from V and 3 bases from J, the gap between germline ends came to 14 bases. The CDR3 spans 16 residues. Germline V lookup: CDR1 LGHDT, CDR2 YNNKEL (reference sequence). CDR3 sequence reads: CASSQTVAGNYNEQFF. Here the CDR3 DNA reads TGTGCCAGCAGCCAAACGGTGGCGGGAAACTACAATGAGCAGTTCTTC.

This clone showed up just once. CDR3 region: CASSLGSPGNSPLHF. The CDR3 DNA reads TGCGCCAGCAGCTTGGGGAGTCCAGGGAATTCACCCCTCCACTTT. The genes are TRBV5-1 and TRBJ1-6; D may be TRBD1 (5 bases). Trimming removed 0 bases at V and 7 bases at J, with 11 bases between. Germline-derived CDR1 and CDR2 are SGHRS and YFSETQ. The CDR3 has 15 amino acids.

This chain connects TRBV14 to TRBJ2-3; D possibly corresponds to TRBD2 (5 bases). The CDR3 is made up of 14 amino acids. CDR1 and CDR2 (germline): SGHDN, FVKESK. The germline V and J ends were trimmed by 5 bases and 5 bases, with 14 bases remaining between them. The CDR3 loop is CASSSRSSVDTQYF. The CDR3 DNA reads TGTGCCAGCAGCTCCCGGAGTAGCGTAGATACGCAGTATTTT.

The CDR3 DNA reads TGTGCCAGCAGCCTAACCGAGACCTACGAGCAGTACGTC. This encodes CASSLTETYEQYV. V gene TRBV7-8 combines with J gene TRBJ2-7; D gene unclear. Germline CDR1 and CDR2: SGHVS and FQNEAQ. The V and J ends lost 5 bases and 2 bases respectively, with 10 bases between them. This CDR3 is built from 13 residues.